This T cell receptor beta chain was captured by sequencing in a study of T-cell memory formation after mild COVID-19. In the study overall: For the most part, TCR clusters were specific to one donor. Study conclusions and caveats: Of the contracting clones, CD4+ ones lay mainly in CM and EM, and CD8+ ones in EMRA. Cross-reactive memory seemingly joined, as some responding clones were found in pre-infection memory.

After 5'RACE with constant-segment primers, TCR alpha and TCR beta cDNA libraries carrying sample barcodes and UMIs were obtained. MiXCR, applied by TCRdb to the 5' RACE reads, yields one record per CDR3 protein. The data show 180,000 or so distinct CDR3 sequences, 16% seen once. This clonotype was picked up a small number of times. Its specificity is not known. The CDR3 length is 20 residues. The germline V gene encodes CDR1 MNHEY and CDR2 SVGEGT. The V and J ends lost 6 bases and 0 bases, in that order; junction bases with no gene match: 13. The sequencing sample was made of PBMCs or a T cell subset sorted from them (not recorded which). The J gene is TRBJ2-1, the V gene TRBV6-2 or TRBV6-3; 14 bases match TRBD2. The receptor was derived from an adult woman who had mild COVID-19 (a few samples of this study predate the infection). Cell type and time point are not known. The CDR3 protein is CASSTRLAGGPVLSYNEQFF. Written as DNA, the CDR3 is TGTGCCAGCAGCACCCGACTAGCGGGAGGGCCCGTACTCTCCTACAATGAGCAGTTCTTC.